A selection of T cell receptor beta chains follows, all from one sample in a study of T cell changes during pregnancy in multiple sclerosis. Method: immunoSEQ multiplex PCR; TCRdb's copy keeps in-frame clones and lacks some. This table has about 40,000 clones, more than 90% appearing once. The sequenced sample was peripheral blood, obtained before pregnancy. These receptors all come from a female donor with multiple sclerosis, enrolled in a pregnancy study. Both conserved end residues are part of each CDR3. A D gene is named only where the DNA matches it firmly. A clone size is listed for some rows: how often the clone was seen (once, few, many), or a class if it is expanded.

clone_size	j_call	d_call	v_call	cdr3_aa	cdr3_nt
medium-sized	TRBJ2-2	NA	TRBV19	CASSILLTGELFF	TGTGCCAGTAGTATATTACTAACCGGGGAGCTGTTTTTT
NA	TRBJ2-7	NA	TRBV15	CATSREQAPPYEQYF	TGTGCCACCAGCAGAGAGCAAGCTCCACCCTACGAGCAGTACTTC
NA	TRBJ2-7	TRBD2	TRBV7-9	CASSSRLAAGGEQYF	TGTGCCAGCAGCTCCCGACTAGCTGCCGGGGGGGAGCAGTACTTC
NA	TRBJ2-1	NA	TRBV2	CASSGNTYNEQFF	TGTGCCAGCAGCGGGAACACCTACAATGAGCAGTTCTTC
few	TRBJ2-7	TRBD2	TRBV2	CASSETAGLAGYISYEQYF	TGTGCCAGCAGTGAAACCGCTGGGTTAGCGGGTTATATCTCCTACGAGCAGTACTTC
NA	TRBJ2-7	TRBD2	TRBV5-1	CASSLAPGRLFYEQYF	TGCGCCAGCAGCTTGGCCCCCGGGAGGCTTTTCTACGAGCAGTACTTC
NA	TRBJ2-7	NA	TRBV7-2	CASSLGSSGSYEQYF	TGTGCCAGCAGCTTAGGAAGTAGCGGTAGCTACGAGCAGTACTTC
NA	TRBJ2-1	NA	TRBV11-3	CASSLLPAGVNEQFF	TGTGCCAGCAGCCTACTCCCGGCAGGGGTAAATGAGCAGTTCTTC
NA	TRBJ2-1	TRBD2	TRBV2	CASSEISGADNEQFF	TGTGCCAGCAGTGAGATTAGCGGGGCAGACAATGAGCAGTTCTTC
NA	TRBJ2-7	TRBD2	TRBV5-4	CASSLAAGGYEQYF	TGTGCCAGCAGCTTGGCAGCGGGAGGGTACGAGCAGTACTTC
NA	TRBJ2-5	NA	TRBV12-5	CASTLGVGETQYF	TGTGCTAGTACCTTAGGGGTGGGAGAGACCCAGTACTTC
NA	TRBJ2-1	TRBD2	TRBV27	CASSWTSSGGSYNEQFF	TGTGCCAGCAGTTGGACATCAAGCGGGGGCTCCTACAATGAGCAGTTCTTC
NA	TRBJ2-5	TRBD2	TRBV19	CASSIGRGAGAAGTQYF	TGTGCCAGTAGTATAGGGAGGGGAGCGGGAGCGGCAGGCACCCAGTACTTC
NA	TRBJ2-5	TRBD2	TRBV7-3	CASSLEGLAGLETQYF	TGTGCCAGCAGCTTAGAGGGACTAGCGGGACTAGAGACCCAGTACTTC
NA	TRBJ2-3	NA	TRBV7-6	CASSLRSGIGADTQYF	TGTGCCAGCAGCTTAAGGTCAGGGATTGGGGCAGATACGCAGTATTTT
NA	TRBJ1-2	NA	TRBV5-5	CASSLDSNRVLWHYGYTF	TGTGCCAGCAGCTTGGATTCCAACAGGGTCCTCTGGCACTATGGCTACACCTTC